This T cell receptor (beta chain) comes out of a study of blood T cell repertoires in COVID-19. Study-level background: Both acute and convalescent COVID-19 samples were obtained from the United States, Italy and Spain. PBMCs, B-cell-depleted T cells, or T cells were the source of the cDNA or gDNA that made up the material.

From germline, CDR1 is SGHNT and CDR2 YENEEA. This CDR3 has 17 amino acids. V lost 5 bases and J lost 0, with 20 bases in between. TCRdb's table, derived via immunoSEQ multiplex PCR, lists solely in-frame clones and lacks some. Among 250,000 to 350,000 clones listed, over 80% were seen once. This chain connects TRBV11-3 to TRBJ2-7; TRBD2 is a possible D gene (6 bases). This clonotype was sampled from a woman aged 45-65 years with COVID-19, enrolled during active disease. Sample: peripheral blood. The CDR3: CASSNDNVAVVSYEQYF. DNA for the CDR3: TGTGCCAGCAGCAACGATAACGTAGCGGTCGTCTCCTACGAGCAGTACTTC. The complete variable domain, with remaining parts taken from reference TRBV11-3 and TRBJ2-7, reads EAGVVQSPRYKIIEKKQPVAFWCNPISGHNTLYWYLQNLGQGPELLIRYENEEAVDDSQLPKDRFSAERLKGVDSTLKIQPAELGDSAVYLCASSNDNVAVVSYEQYFGPGTRLTVT.